The 8 T cell receptor beta chains given below trace back to one sample, sequenced in a study of blood T cell repertoires in COVID-19. Measured with immunoSEQ multiplex PCR; TCRdb has only the in-frame clones, and not every one. The data contain 270,000 or so clones, 81% of them singletons. The sequencing sample was made of peripheral blood. All receptors come from a woman aged 60-75 years with active or convalescent COVID-19.

The chain joins TRBV30 to TRBJ1-3; 7 positions match TRBD1. This CDR3 has 14 amino acids. The germline gives CDR1 GTSNPN, CDR2 SVGIG (reference sequence). J lost 1 base, V lost 3 bases, and 3 bases had no gene match. CDR3 sequence reads: CAWRNRGSGNTIYF. CDR3 sequence (DNA): TGTGCCTGGAGGAACAGGGGATCTGGAAACACCATATATTTT.

The chain uses TRBV10-3 and TRBJ1-1; tentatively, D is TRBD1 (5 bases). The germline V gene encodes CDR1 ENHRY and CDR2 SYGVKD. Trimming removed 6 bases from V and 1 base from J, with 12 bases in between. The CDR3 has 14 amino acids. In DNA form, the CDR3 reads TGTGCCATCAGCGCTTACACAGGGAACACTGAAGCTTTCTTT. This gives the protein CAISAYTGNTEAFF.

The genes are TRBV11-2 and TRBJ2-7; 7 nucleotides match TRBD2. The ends lost 1 base at V and 2 bases at J; junction bases unmatched: 5. The CDR3 sequence is 15 residues long. CDR1 and CDR2 from the germline V gene are SGHAT and FQNNGV. The CDR3: CASSLVPGGAYEQYF. CDR3 DNA sequence: TGTGCCAGCAGCTTAGTTCCGGGGGGAGCCTACGAGCAGTACTTC.

This chain links TRBV10-1 with TRBJ2-7, with D possibly being TRBD2 (6 bases). The CDR3 is 14 residues long. Germline CDR1 and CDR2: WNHNN and SYGVQD (reference sequence). V dropped 3 bases and J dropped 3 bases, with 12 bases sitting between them. Here the CDR3 reads CASSDGGAYYEQYF. In DNA form, the CDR3 reads TGCGCCAGCAGTGACGGGGGAGCCTACTACGAGCAGTACTTC.

The CDR3 DNA follows: TGTGCCAGCAGCTTGGCGGCGTGGGCAGGACCAGGGGGCTACACCTTC. This translates into CASSLAAWAGPGGYTF. This chain joins TRBV5-5 and TRBJ1-2; tentatively, D is TRBD1 (5 bases). In germline, CDR1 is SGHKS, CDR2 YYEKEE (reference sequence). V was shortened by 0 bases and J by 8 bases, with 20 bases between the two germline ends. This CDR3 is 16 amino acids long.

The rearrangement uses TRBV19 and TRBJ1-1; a possible D gene is TRBD1 (6 bases). Per the germline V gene, CDR1 is LNHDA and CDR2 is SQIVND (reference sequence). Trimming took off 5 bases at V and 0 bases at J, with 13 bases between the two ends. The CDR3 loop spans 15 amino acids. CDR3 amino acids: CASSGRRDMNTEAFF. The DNA for the CDR3 is TGTGCCAGTAGTGGGAGACGGGACATGAACACTGAAGCTTTCTTT.

In this sample, this clone turned up many times. The chain links TRBV6-6 to TRBJ1-1, with 7 nucleotides matching TRBD1. The junction had 6 bases not matched to a gene; V was cut back by 7 bases and J by 4 bases. This CDR3 spans 13 amino acids. Germline CDR1 is MNHNY and CDR2 is SVGAGI (reference sequence). CDR3: CASIMEGATEAFF. As DNA, the CDR3 is TGTGCCAGCATCATGGAGGGGGCCACTGAAGCTTTCTTT.

The DNA of the CDR3 is TGTGCCAGCAGCGGGGGGGCCGCAGGGCAGCCCCAGCATTTT. Amino acid sequence: CASSGGAAGQPQHF. The chain couples TRBV27 to TRBJ1-5, with D possibly TRBD1 on 6 matching bases. V shed 6 bases and J shed 7 bases, with 16 bases lying between them. This CDR3 is built from 14 residues. Looked up from germline, CDR1 is MNHEY and CDR2 is SMNVEV (reference sequence).